Listed below are T cell receptor beta chains from one sample, sequenced in a study of OX40 agonist ivuxolimab in advanced cancers. Assay: immunoSEQ multiplex PCR; the TCRdb copy retains only in-frame clones and omits some. The sample includes around 75,000 clones, approximately 78% seen only once; the top ten take over 0.95%. Sequences were derived from CD4+ or CD8+ T cells sorted from blood, sampled in a trial of the OX40 agonist ivuxolimab. These receptors were collected from an adult with an advanced solid tumor such as melanoma, head and neck, liver or kidney cancer. Each CDR3 is given with its conserved first and last residue. The order of the fields is J gene, V gene, clone size, D gene, CDR3 protein, CDR3 DNA. A D gene is named only where the DNA matches it firmly. Some rows mark clone size as missing; the rest say once, few, many or name a class of expanded clone.

>TRBJ2-7|TRBV9|-|-
CASSVDPDPRGEQYF
TGTGCCAGCAGCGTAGACCCGGACCCTCGTGGCGAGCAGTACTTC
>TRBJ2-5|TRBV25-1|few|-
CASSVGSGVRETQYF
TGTGCCAGCAGTGTCGGAAGTGGGGTCAGAGAGACCCAGTACTTC
>TRBJ2-3|TRBV6-4|-|TRBD2
CASSEDLAGLDTQYF
TGTGCCAGCAGTGAGGACCTAGCGGGCTTAGATACGCAGTATTTT
>TRBJ2-3|TRBV28|-|-
CASSRGVRGRGDTQYF
TGTGCCAGCAGCCGCGGGGTGCGGGGGCGGGGGGATACGCAGTATTTT
>TRBJ2-5|TRBV29-1|-|-
CSVDRGQRKETQYF
TGCAGCGTTGATCGCGGGCAGAGAAAGGAGACCCAGTACTTC
>TRBJ1-5|TRBV30|-|-
CAWSVGGLGNQPQHF
TGTGCCTGGAGTGTAGGGGGACTAGGCAATCAGCCCCAGCATTTT
>TRBJ2-7|TRBV6-5|-|-
CASSQTGQYEQYF
TGTGCCAGCAGCCAAACAGGGCAGTACGAGCAGTACTTC
>TRBJ1-4|TRBV19|-|-
CASSIRSGTNEKLFF
TGTGCCAGTAGTATTCGATCAGGAACTAATGAAAAACTGTTTTTT
>TRBJ1-6|TRBV6-5|-|TRBD1
CASSSGQGGSNSPLHF
TGTGCCAGCAGTTCCGGACAGGGAGGGAGTAATTCACCCCTCCACTTT
>TRBJ1-1|TRBV6-1|-|-
CASSESPTEAFF
TGTGCCAGCAGTGAATCACCGACTGAAGCTTTCTTT
>TRBJ2-3|TRBV10-3|once|-
CAIRPTGRTDTQYF
TGTGCCATCAGACCGACAGGGAGGACAGATACGCAGTATTTT
>TRBJ1-1|TRBV7-9|few|-
CASSLRGVSTEAFF
TGTGCCAGCAGCTTACGAGGAGTGAGCACTGAAGCTTTCTTT
>TRBJ2-7|TRBV6-1|-|-
CASQGTELRYEQYF
TGTGCCAGTCAAGGGACGGAACTACGCTACGAGCAGTACTTC
>TRBJ2-5|TRBV5-1|once|-
CASSFPLKAPQETQYF
TGCGCCAGCAGCTTCCCTCTTAAGGCCCCCCAAGAGACCCAGTACTTC
>TRBJ1-3|TRBV2|-|-
CASSGDQGSGNTIYF
TGTGCCAGCAGTGGGGACCAGGGCTCTGGAAACACCATATATTTT
>TRBJ2-2|TRBV30|once|-
CAWRAPGHTTGELFF
TGTGCCTGGAGAGCCCCGGGTCACACCACCGGGGAGCTGTTTTTT
>TRBJ1-1|TRBV6-8|-|TRBD1
CASSGQGASAEAFF
TGTGCCAGCAGTGGACAGGGGGCCTCCGCTGAAGCTTTCTTT
>TRBJ1-4|TRBV5-6|-|TRBD1
CASSWLDRGDNEKLFF
TGTGCCAGCAGCTGGCTCGACAGGGGAGATAATGAAAAACTGTTTTTT